The rows below give T cell receptor beta chains drawn from one sample of a study of blood T cells in healthy people across ages. TCRdb used MiXCR to reprocess the 5' RACE reads, holding one entry per CDR3 protein. The data show 1,500,000 or so distinct CDR3 sequences, around 59% seen once. The specimen sequenced was blood. The receptors shown here come from a man aged 18 to 29 in good health. The CDR3 runs from the conserved cysteine through the conserved F or W. D genes are given only for firm matches. Where a row states a size, it is once, few, many or the class of an expanded clone; other rows omit it.

TRBV28	15	NA	few	TRBJ2-7	TGTGCCAGCAGTCCTCTGGGGGGATCCGCCTACGAGCAGTACTTC	CASSPLGGSAYEQYF
TRBV29-1	14	TRBD1	few	TRBJ2-7	TGCAGCGTTGCCCCGGGACAGGGGGCATACGAGCAGTACTTC	CSVAPGQGAYEQYF
TRBV7-2	15	NA	once	TRBJ1-1	TGTGCCAGCAGCTTAGTCGATAGGGGCTCGGGGCAAGCTTTCTTT	CASSLVDRGSGQAFF
TRBV24-1	19	NA	few	TRBJ2-5	TGTGCCACCAGTGACCAACGGAGGGACCAGGGGGAAAGTCCAGAGACCCAGTACTTC	CATSDQRRDQGESPETQYF
TRBV4-1	15	TRBD1	few	TRBJ2-5	TGCGCCAGCAGCCAGGTTACAGGGGGCAACGAGACCCAGTACTTC	CASSQVTGGNETQYF
TRBV7-9	15	TRBD1	few	TRBJ2-7	TGTGCCAGCAGCGCAACAGGGGACAGCACCTACGAGCAGTACTTC	CASSATGDSTYEQYF
TRBV6-4	12	NA	NA	TRBJ2-7	TGTGCGAGCACGCGGGCCTCCTACGAGCAGTACTTC	CASTRASYEQYF
TRBV18	17	NA	NA	TRBJ2-5	TGTGCCAGCTCGACTCAGCAGCAGGGGAAGTACCAAGAGACCCAGTACTTC	CASSTQQQGKYQETQYF
TRBV7-2	18	TRBD1	few	TRBJ2-1	TGTGCCAGCAGCTTAGCGGACAGGTTATCTTTTAATGCCAATGAGCAGTTCTTC	CASSLADRLSFNANEQFF
TRBV11-1	15	TRBD2	NA	TRBJ2-1	TGTGCCAGCAGCCAACAGACTAGCGGGATCCATGAGCAGTTCTTC	CASSQQTSGIHEQFF
TRBV4-1	14	NA	NA	TRBJ2-1	TGCGCCAGCAGCCAAGGATCCACGGACTACGAGCAGTTCTTC	CASSQGSTDYEQFF
TRBV11-2	15	NA	NA	TRBJ2-7	TGTGCCAGCAGCTTAGTCCTTGGTCGACCCGGCGAGCAGTACTTC	CASSLVLGRPGEQYF
TRBV28	17	NA	NA	TRBJ1-1	TGTGCCAGCAGTTTAGCTGGGGCAGGGAGGGTCGGAGCTGAAGCTTTCTTT	CASSLAGAGRVGAEAFF
TRBV12-3/TRBV12-4	14	TRBD1	few	TRBJ2-7	TGTGCCAGCAGTCATAGGACAGGGGACGGCGAGCAGTACTTC	CASSHRTGDGEQYF
TRBV12-3/TRBV12-4	16	NA	once	TRBJ2-1	TGTGCCAGCAGTTTCTCCCTGGGTCAGCGTGGGAATGAGCAGTTCTTC	CASSFSLGQRGNEQFF
TRBV29-1	13	NA	few	TRBJ2-7	TGCAGCGTTGAGAAGGGGGGGACCTACGAGCAGTACTTC	CSVEKGGTYEQYF
TRBV6-5	14	TRBD1	NA	TRBJ1-2	TGTGCCAGCAGTACCACAGGGGAGCACTATGGCTACACCTTC	CASSTTGEHYGYTF
TRBV15	14	TRBD2	NA	TRBJ2-3	TGTGCCACCAGCCGTAGCGGGATTGCAGATACGCAGTATTTT	CATSRSGIADTQYF
TRBV4-2	17	TRBD2	NA	TRBJ2-7	TGTGCCAGCAGCCAAGACCCAGGGACTAGCGGGAGTTACGAGCAGTACTTC	CASSQDPGTSGSYEQYF
TRBV25-1	15	NA	NA	TRBJ2-1	TGTGCCAGCAGTGGGTTAGCGGAACAGTACAATGAGCAGTTCTTC	CASSGLAEQYNEQFF